A selection of T cell receptor beta chains follows, all from one sample in a study of graft-versus-host responses after intestinal transplantation. Generated by immunoSEQ multiplex PCR, the TCRdb table keeps only in-frame clones and is missing some. The data contain some 19,000 clones, 35% to 50% of them seen just once; the ten biggest clones take up about 1.5%. This material consisted of alloreactive CD8+ T cells from a mixed lymphocyte reaction culture, taken before intestinal transplant. The receptor source for this set is a human patient who received an intestinal transplant. CDR3s include the opening cysteine and the closing phenylalanine or tryptophan. A D gene is named only where the DNA matches it firmly. Clone size is given for some rows only: seen once, a few or many times, or a class if the clone is expanded.

>-|TRBJ2-1|TRBD2|TRBV19
TGTGCCAGTAGTACTGGACTAGCGGGTGAGCAGTTCTTC
CASSTGLAGEQFF
>-|TRBJ2-5|-|TRBV2
TGTGCCAGCAGTGATTTAAAAGAGCATCGGGGGGAGACCCAGTACTTC
CASSDLKEHRGETQYF
>-|TRBJ2-2|-|TRBV6-5
TGTGCCAGCACCAGGGCTGCCGGGGAGCTGTTTTTT
CASTRAAGELFF
>few|TRBJ2-1|-|TRBV9
TGTGCCAGCAGCGTGTCCGCGACTAGCAATGAGCAGTTCTTC
CASSVSATSNEQFF
>few|TRBJ1-2|-|TRBV6-5
TGTGCCAGCAGTGCGTTCAGGGGAACTAACTATGGCTACACCTTC
CASSAFRGTNYGYTF
>medium-sized|TRBJ1-3|-|TRBV28
TGTGCCAGCAGTTTCAGGAACACTGGAAACACCATATATTTT
CASSFRNTGNTIYF
>few|TRBJ2-7|TRBD2|TRBV11-2
TGTGCCAGCAGCATAGCTGCGGGAGCCTACGAGCAGTACTTC
CASSIAAGAYEQYF
>medium-sized|TRBJ1-3|-|TRBV18
TGTGCCAGCTCACCAGATGTGGGGCTGGGAAACACCATATATTTT
CASSPDVGLGNTIYF
>few|TRBJ1-3|-|TRBV6-5
TGTGCCAGCAGAAGTTCCGGCTCTGGAAACACCATATATTTT
CASRSSGSGNTIYF
>-|TRBJ2-7|-|TRBV10-1
TGCGCCAGCAGTGATCCGGGACTCGCCACCTACGAGCAGTACTTC
CASSDPGLATYEQYF
>-|TRBJ2-7|-|TRBV30
TGTGCCTGGAGTGCCTCCCCTGGGGCAAACGAGCAGTACTTC
CAWSASPGANEQYF
>-|TRBJ2-1|TRBD2|TRBV9
TGTGCCAGCAGCGCTAGCGGGAGAACCTACAATGAGCAGTTCTTC
CASSASGRTYNEQFF
>-|TRBJ2-7|-|TRBV9
TGTGCCAGCAGCGTATCCTGGGGCTACGAGCAGTACTTC
CASSVSWGYEQYF
>-|TRBJ1-2|-|TRBV6-1
TGTGCCAGCTTTTGGATGGGTGAGGTCTGGAATGGCTACACCTTC
CASFWMGEVWNGYTF
>few|TRBJ1-5|TRBD1|TRBV6-5
TGTGCCAGCAGTCCCGGGACAGGGGTTAAGGCCCAGCATTTT
CASSPGTGVKAQHF
>-|TRBJ2-3|-|TRBV5-1
TGCGCCAGCAGCATAATAGGGAGCACAGATACGCAGTATTTT
CASSIIGSTDTQYF
>-|TRBJ1-2|-|TRBV28
TGTGCCACTCATACAGGGCCCCATGGCTACACCTTC
CATHTGPHGYTF
>few|TRBJ1-3|-|TRBV11-2
TGTGCCAGCAGCTTAGTTATGGGGGGATCGACTGGAAACACCATATATTTT
CASSLVMGGSTGNTIYF
>-|TRBJ2-3|-|TRBV6-5
TGTGCCAGCAGTTATGGCGGATACACAGATACGCAGTATTTT
CASSYGGYTDTQYF
>-|TRBJ1-2|-|TRBV6-5
TGTGCCAGCAGCGACGAATTGGGTGGCTACACCTTC
CASSDELGGYTF
>-|TRBJ1-5|TRBD1|TRBV18
TGTGCCAGCTCACTCTCACCTCCGGCGGGACAGCGCAATCAGCCCCAGCATTTT
CASSLSPPAGQRNQPQHF
>-|TRBJ2-4|-|TRBV28
TGTGCCAGGCCCATTAAACTAGCCAAAAACATTCAGTACTTC
CARPIKLAKNIQYF
>-|TRBJ2-5|-|TRBV5-4
TGTGCCAGCAGCTTGGGGGCTGCCCAGGGGTTTAAGACCCAGTACTTC
CASSLGAAQGFKTQYF
>-|TRBJ2-5|-|TRBV10-1
TGCGCCAGCCGTTCGGTCGGATTAAATAATAGGGAGACCCAGTACTTC
CASRSVGLNNRETQYF
>-|TRBJ2-3|-|TRBV5-1
TGCGCCAGCAGCTTGTTAGGGGATACGCAGTATTTT
CASSLLGDTQYF
>-|TRBJ2-7|TRBD1|TRBV6-5
TGTGCCAGCAGCTGGACAGGAGAGGGCGAGCAGTACTTC
CASSWTGEGEQYF
>few|TRBJ1-1|-|TRBV5-4
TGTGCCAGCAGCTTGGAACCTCGCCTTGGGGCTTTCTTT
CASSLEPRLGAFF
>-|TRBJ1-2|-|TRBV6-1
TGTGCCAGCAGTGAATTAGCGGGGCTTGATTATGGCTACACCTTC
CASSELAGLDYGYTF
>-|TRBJ2-7|-|TRBV30
TGTGCCTGGAGTGTAGACGATACCTACGAGCAGTACTTC
CAWSVDDTYEQYF
>-|TRBJ1-1|-|TRBV29-1
TGCAGCGGATCCCGGAATCAGGGAGTCACTGAAGCTTTCTTT
CSGSRNQGVTEAFF
>-|TRBJ2-2|TRBD2|TRBV15
TGTGCCACCAGCAGAGGGGGTAGCGGGAGGGCCCAAGGGGAGCTGTTTTTT
CATSRGGSGRAQGELFF
>-|TRBJ2-1|TRBD2|TRBV9
TGTGCCAGCACCTGGGGGGTAGCGGGAGGTGAGCAGTTCTTC
CASTWGVAGGEQFF
>few|TRBJ2-1|-|TRBV11-2
TGTGCCAGCAGCTGGGGACTTGCTTTGGGTGAGCAGTTCTTC
CASSWGLALGEQFF
>-|TRBJ2-1|-|TRBV7-9
TGTGCCAGCAGCCCCTTAGGAGTCCTGAGCTCCTACAATGAGCAGTTCTTC
CASSPLGVLSSYNEQFF
>few|TRBJ2-1|TRBD2|TRBV29-1
TGCAGCGTTTGCAAAGGACTAGCTCCGGGGGACAATGAGCAGTTCTTC
CSVCKGLAPGDNEQFF
>-|TRBJ1-4|-|TRBV6-1
TGTGCCAGCAGTGACCGGCAGCTTAATGAAAAACTGTTTTTT
CASSDRQLNEKLFF
>few|TRBJ1-1|-|TRBV5-1
TGTGCCAGCAGCGTACGGGGCCGCCGATCTGAAGCTTTCTTT
CASSVRGRRSEAFF